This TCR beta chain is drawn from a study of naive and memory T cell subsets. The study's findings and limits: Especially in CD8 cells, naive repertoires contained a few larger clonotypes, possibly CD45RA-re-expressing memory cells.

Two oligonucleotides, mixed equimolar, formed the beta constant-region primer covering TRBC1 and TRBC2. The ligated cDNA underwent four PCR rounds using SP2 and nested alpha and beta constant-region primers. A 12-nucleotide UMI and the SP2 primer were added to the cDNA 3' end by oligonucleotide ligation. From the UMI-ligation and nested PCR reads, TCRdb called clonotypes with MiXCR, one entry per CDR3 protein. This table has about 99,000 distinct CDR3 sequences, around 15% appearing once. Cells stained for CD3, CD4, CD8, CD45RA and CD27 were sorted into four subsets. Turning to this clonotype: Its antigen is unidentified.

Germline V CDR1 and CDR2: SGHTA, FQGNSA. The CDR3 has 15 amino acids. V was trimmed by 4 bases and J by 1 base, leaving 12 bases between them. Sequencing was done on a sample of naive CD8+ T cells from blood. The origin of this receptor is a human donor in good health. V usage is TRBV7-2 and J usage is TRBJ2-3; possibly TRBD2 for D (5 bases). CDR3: CASSSATSGTDTQYF. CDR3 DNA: TGTGCCAGCAGCTCCGCAACTAGTGGCACAGATACGCAGTATTTT. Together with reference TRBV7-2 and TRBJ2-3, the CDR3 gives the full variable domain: GAGVSQSPSNKVTEKGKDVELRCDPISGHTALYWYRQSLGQGLEFLIYFQGNSAPDKSGLPSDRFSAERTGGSVSTLTIQRTQQEDSAVYLCASSSATSGTDTQYFGPGTRLTVL.